A selection of T cell receptor beta chains follows, all from one sample in a study of T cells in Graves' hyperthyroidism and ophthalmopathy. TCRdb reanalysed the multiplex PCR reads using MiXCR and keeps one entry per CDR3 protein. The repertoire includes about 420,000 distinct CDR3 sequences, roughly 15% of them detected once, and approximately 5.8% sits in the top ten. Sequencing input: blood. All receptors come from a woman under 30 with Graves' hyperthyroidism. The CDR3 runs from the conserved cysteine through the conserved F or W. The order of the fields is clone size, J gene, V gene, CDR3 protein. Clone size is shown for a subset of rows, as once, few, many or a class of expanded clone.

clone_size: many; j_call: TRBJ2-3; v_call: TRBV5-4; cdr3_aa: CASVKRGGGRGTDTQYF
clone_size: .; j_call: TRBJ2-7; v_call: TRBV5-1; cdr3_aa: CASSYGTSGPISSYEQYF
clone_size: many; j_call: TRBJ1-2; v_call: TRBV12-3/TRBV12-4; cdr3_aa: CASRKGAGGGYGYTF
clone_size: many; j_call: TRBJ1-1; v_call: TRBV6-2/TRBV6-3; cdr3_aa: CASRAATGSAEAFF
clone_size: many; j_call: TRBJ1-1; v_call: TRBV7-2; cdr3_aa: CASSLSYGGSANTEAFF
clone_size: many; j_call: TRBJ1-6; v_call: TRBV12-3/TRBV12-4; cdr3_aa: CASSTVAGNSPLHF
clone_size: few; j_call: TRBJ2-1; v_call: TRBV29-1; cdr3_aa: CSMSPTGSGYNEQFF
clone_size: many; j_call: TRBJ2-5; v_call: TRBV12-3/TRBV12-4; cdr3_aa: CASSWGKQETQYF
clone_size: many; j_call: TRBJ2-7; v_call: TRBV7-2; cdr3_aa: CASSLVAGGAYEQYF
clone_size: few; j_call: TRBJ2-7; v_call: TRBV30; cdr3_aa: CAWSDRGERTYEQYF
clone_size: many; j_call: TRBJ1-5; v_call: TRBV2; cdr3_aa: CASSERAGGTQPQHF
clone_size: many; j_call: TRBJ1-2; v_call: TRBV11-1; cdr3_aa: CASSPTSNYGYTF
clone_size: many; j_call: TRBJ1-3; v_call: TRBV20-1; cdr3_aa: CSAQTGFRGNTIYF
clone_size: .; j_call: TRBJ1-2; v_call: TRBV30; cdr3_aa: CAWSGDRASGYTF
clone_size: .; j_call: TRBJ1-5; v_call: TRBV28; cdr3_aa: CASSWGGAGGQPQHF
clone_size: many; j_call: TRBJ2-7; v_call: TRBV20-1; cdr3_aa: CSARDDRSYEQYF
clone_size: .; j_call: TRBJ2-1; v_call: TRBV10-1; cdr3_aa: CASSGNRVGDTFF
clone_size: few; j_call: TRBJ1-5; v_call: TRBV5-1; cdr3_aa: CASSLVQIPQPQHF
clone_size: few; j_call: TRBJ2-4; v_call: TRBV11-2; cdr3_aa: CASSLELHIQYF
clone_size: many; j_call: TRBJ2-2; v_call: TRBV11-2; cdr3_aa: CASSYGEEWRVRVGELFF
clone_size: .; j_call: TRBJ1-6; v_call: TRBV12-3/TRBV12-4; cdr3_aa: CASSLGHGSYNSPLHF
clone_size: .; j_call: TRBJ1-1; v_call: TRBV7-9; cdr3_aa: CASSLGGIRAVEAFF
clone_size: .; j_call: TRBJ1-1; v_call: TRBV7-3; cdr3_aa: CASSLTRAMNTEAFF
clone_size: many; j_call: TRBJ2-5; v_call: TRBV6-1; cdr3_aa: CASSEGLNIETQYF
clone_size: once; j_call: TRBJ2-7; v_call: TRBV7-9; cdr3_aa: CASSRDYPTDEQYF
clone_size: .; j_call: TRBJ2-7; v_call: TRBV12-3/TRBV12-4; cdr3_aa: CASSFTGGASYEQYF
clone_size: many; j_call: TRBJ2-7; v_call: TRBV28; cdr3_aa: CASSATRPPYEQYF
clone_size: many; j_call: TRBJ2-7; v_call: TRBV2; cdr3_aa: CASRGSSYEQYF
clone_size: many; j_call: TRBJ2-1; v_call: TRBV5-1; cdr3_aa: CASTRDEQKSYNEQFF
clone_size: .; j_call: TRBJ2-6; v_call: TRBV7-9; cdr3_aa: CASSHRVLEDPGANVLTF
clone_size: many; j_call: TRBJ2-7; v_call: TRBV6-2/TRBV6-3; cdr3_aa: CASRGQGAFYEQYF
clone_size: many; j_call: TRBJ2-7; v_call: TRBV12-3/TRBV12-4; cdr3_aa: CASSPGSYEQYF
clone_size: .; j_call: TRBJ2-3; v_call: TRBV20-1; cdr3_aa: CSATQTSGSLGSADTQYF
clone_size: many; j_call: TRBJ2-7; v_call: TRBV11-2; cdr3_aa: CASLGTQASYEQYF
clone_size: .; j_call: TRBJ2-7; v_call: TRBV6-1; cdr3_aa: CASSADKSLFHEQYF
clone_size: .; j_call: TRBJ2-1; v_call: TRBV20-1; cdr3_aa: CSAPIGGGRSYNEQFF
clone_size: .; j_call: TRBJ1-6; v_call: TRBV6-9; cdr3_aa: CASSYEGTYNSPLHF
clone_size: few; j_call: TRBJ1-1; v_call: TRBV4-2; cdr3_aa: CASSRVSSRRNTEAFF
clone_size: many; j_call: TRBJ2-2; v_call: TRBV7-7; cdr3_aa: CASSRGMGTGELFF
clone_size: .; j_call: TRBJ1-3; v_call: TRBV7-9; cdr3_aa: CASRLGSGNTIYF
clone_size: many; j_call: TRBJ2-1; v_call: TRBV28; cdr3_aa: CASSLNPGASGYNEQFF
clone_size: many; j_call: TRBJ2-7; v_call: TRBV2; cdr3_aa: CASSGVALLEQYF